Each of the 15 T cell receptor beta chains below was sequenced from the same sample in a study of T cells in Graves' hyperthyroidism and ophthalmopathy (dated by TCRdb to between 2017 and 2020). The library was obtained by multiplex PCR. Instrument on record: Illumina HiSeq 2000. TCR beta CDR3 regions were amplified from RNA transcripts. A first-round RT-PCR of the TCR CDR3 used the HTBI primer set with the Qiagen OneStep RT-PCR kit. TCRdb applied fastp at Q25 and MiXCR to the public reads, then kept only in-frame beta chains. Each entry merges the rows of one CDR3 protein and shows their most common DNA and genes. A total of 200,000 to 250,000 distinct CDR3 sequences appear in this sample, over 15% of them only once. The top ten hold under 35% of the sample. The sequencing input was blood. Receptor source: a woman between 18 and 30 years old with Graves' ophthalmopathy.

This clonotype was seen ten or more times. The rearrangement links TRBV20-1 to TRBJ1-2, with TRBD1 matching 7 bases. Trimming removed 5 bases from V and 2 bases from J; junction bases left unmatched: 14. Germline assignment: CDR1 DFQATT and CDR2 SNEGSKA (reference sequence). The CDR3 runs to 16 residues. The CDR3 coding sequence is TGCAGTGCTCCCTACTCAGTGGACAGGAACAACTATGGCTACACCTTC. The encoded protein is CSAPYSVDRNNYGYTF.

The chain combines TRBV11-2 with TRBJ2-2; TRBD2 matches 10 bases. The V gene end was trimmed by 4 bases and the J gene end by 6 bases; junction bases not matched to a gene: 11. This CDR3 spans 17 amino acids. Germline V gene lookup returns CDR1 SGHAT and CDR2 FQNNGV. The CDR3 DNA sequence: TGTGCCAGCAGCTCAACCCGGACTAGCGGAGGGGCCGGGGAGCTGTTTTTT. Translating gives CASSSTRTSGGAGELFF.

This clonotype was detected only a few times. This chain joins TRBV5-1 and TRBJ1-3; tentative D call: TRBD1 (5 bases). The CDR3 runs 13 residues. Between the trimmed V and J ends, which lost 4 bases and 4 bases, there was a span of 9 bases. Looked up from germline, CDR1 is SGHRS and CDR2 is YFSETQ. The CDR3: CASSGTEGNTIYF. DNA for the CDR3: TGCGCCAGCAGCGGGACCGAAGGAAACACCATATATTTT.

The table lists this clonotype with many counts. The rearrangement links TRBV7-9 to TRBJ2-3; TRBD2 matches 7 bases. Germline trimming cut 2 bases from V and 5 bases from J; bases unmatched to any gene: 7. The CDR3 length is 15 residues. Germline values: CDR1 SEHNR, CDR2 FQNEAQ (reference sequence). CDR3 protein: CASSLQGGRGDTQYF. The DNA of the CDR3 is TGTGCCAGCAGCTTACAGGGCGGGAGAGGAGATACGCAGTATTTT.

This clonotype was counted between two and nine times. At one end, the junction sequence differs from germline, possibly due to a read error. The CDR3 nucleotides are TGTGCCAGTACACAATCGGGGGGGAACACTAAAGCTTTCTTT. Translation gives CASTQSGGNTKAFF. The genes are TRBV19 and TRBJ1-1; D perhaps matches TRBD1 (5 bases). Germline CDR1 is LNHDA and CDR2 is SQIVND (reference sequence). The CDR3 totals 14 residues.

Ten or more counts support this clonotype. V usage is TRBV30 and J usage is TRBJ2-5; D is ambiguous. Deletions cut 1 base from V and 4 bases from J, with 10 bases between. The germline gives CDR1 GTSNPN, CDR2 SVGIG (reference sequence). The CDR3 spans 13 residues. The CDR3: CAWSARLGETQYF. DNA for the CDR3: TGTGCCTGGAGTGCCCGATTGGGAGAGACCCAGTACTTC.

This clonotype came up many times. The V gene is TRBV7-3, the J gene TRBJ2-5; no clear D. The CDR3 is 13 residues long. V was cut by 0 bases and J by 3 bases, with 5 bases left in between. Germline V gene data show CDR1 as SGHTA and CDR2 as FQGTGA. The chain's CDR3 is CASSLTWKETQYF. The CDR3 region has the DNA TGTGCCAGCAGCTTAACGTGGAAAGAGACCCAGTACTTC.

This clonotype was counted once. The chain links TRBV12-3 or TRBV12-4 to TRBJ1-1; 7 bases line up with TRBD1. This CDR3 has 14 amino acids. After removal of 6 bases from V and 1 base from J, the junction contained 5 bases not matched to a gene. For the CDR3, the DNA is TGTGCCAGCAGCCGGGACAGTCCGAACACTGAAGCTTTCTTT. Translation gives CASSRDSPNTEAFF.

This clonotype was recorded many times. The V call is TRBV30, the J call TRBJ1-6; 8 bases are a match to TRBD1. There are 13 residues in the CDR3. Germline trimming cut 5 bases from V and 8 bases from J; bases unmatched to any gene: 5. The germline V gene has CDR1 GTSNPN and CDR2 SVGIG (reference sequence). The CDR3 spells CAWDGTGDSPLHF. The CDR3 DNA sequence: TGTGCCTGGGATGGGACAGGCGATTCACCCCTCCACTTT.

This clonotype was counted at least ten times. The gene calls are TRBV4-1 and TRBJ1-1; TRBD1 is a possible D gene (5 bases). The CDR3 totals 15 residues. CDR1 is MGHRA, CDR2 YSYEKL, per germline. Trimming cost V 1 base and J 4 bases, with 13 bases left between them. The CDR3 coding sequence is TGCGCCAGCAGCCAAGGAGGGGCGGGGGGCACTGAAGCTTTCTTT. Amino acids: CASSQGGAGGTEAFF.

This clonotype was seen repeatedly, ten times or more. This sequence joins TRBV9 and TRBJ1-3; possible D gene TRBD1, 5 bases. There are 13 residues in the CDR3. CDR1 and CDR2 (germline): SGDLS, YYNGEE. V shed 5 bases and J shed 2 bases, with 8 bases lying between them. CDR3 DNA: TGTGCCAGCAGAGAGGGGACTGGAAACACCATATATTTT. It specifies CASREGTGNTIYF.

This clonotype was recorded a few times. Since a much larger clone is just one base distant, this may be a read error. This chain joins TRBV20-1 and TRBJ1-1; unclear D gene. The CDR3 covers 13 residues. V was pared by 0 bases and J by 7 bases, with 12 bases between. CDR1 is DFQATT and CDR2 is SNEGSKA in the germline V gene (reference sequence). The CDR3 loop reads CSARDHGVVEAFF. CDR3 in DNA: TGCAGTGCTAGAGATCACGGGGTGGTTGAAGCTTTCTTT.

This clonotype was detected ten times or more. V usage is TRBV4-2 and J usage is TRBJ1-2, with a possible D match to TRBD1 (5 bases). The V and J ends lost 1 base and 3 bases respectively, with 12 bases between them. The CDR3 is made up of 15 amino acids. From germline, CDR1 is LGHNA and CDR2 YNFKEQ. CDR3 DNA sequence: TGTGCCAGCAGCCAAGTTGAGGGGTTAGACTATGGCTACACCTTC. As protein: CASSQVEGLDYGYTF.

This clonotype was detected a few times. The chain uses TRBV4-2 and TRBJ1-6; unclear D gene. Germline CDR1 LGHNA, CDR2 YNFKEQ. This CDR3 has 14 residues. The V end lost 2 bases, the J end lost 7 bases, and 9 bases lay between the germline ends. The CDR3 coding sequence is TGTGCCAGCAGCCAATCCGGACTAAATTCACCCCTCCACTTT. This sequence encodes CASSQSGLNSPLHF.

Only a few counts were recorded for this clonotype. The V gene is TRBV9, the J gene TRBJ2-7; D is undetermined. Germline-derived CDR1 and CDR2 are SGDLS and YYNGEE. This CDR3 is 14 amino acids long. V lost 0 bases and J 2 bases, leaving 9 bases between the germline ends. CDR3 in amino acids: CASSVASTAYEQYF. As DNA, the CDR3 is TGTGCCAGCAGCGTAGCTAGTACCGCCTACGAGCAGTACTTC.